This T cell receptor (beta chain) was recorded in a study of blood T cell repertoires in COVID-19. Study at large: COVID-19 samples, acute and convalescent, were from the United States, Italy and Spain.

This CDR3 region has 17 residues. The ends lost 2 bases at V and 2 bases at J; junction bases unmatched: 7. Per germline, CDR1 SGDLS and CDR2 YYNGEE. Generated by immunoSEQ multiplex PCR, the TCRdb table keeps only in-frame clones and is missing some. This repertoire shows around 150,000 clones, 84% found once; its top ten account for about 3.4%. Enrolled through a virtual design, the participants were between about 18 and 100 years of age and came from some 26 US areas. Allocation to cohorts depended on clinical history reported by the participants. The sequenced sample consisted of PBMCs or T cells enriched from blood (not recorded which). This TCR was sampled from a woman aged 45 to 65 with acute COVID-19. This chain joins TRBV9 and TRBJ2-5, with TRBD2 matching 12 bases. The CDR3 here is CASSVGRLAGDQETQYF. The CDR3 nucleotides read TGTGCCAGCAGCGTGGGACGACTAGCGGGAGATCAAGAGACCCAGTACTTC.